The 32 T cell receptor beta chains reported below all come from one sample, sequenced in a study of Ad26.COV2.S vaccination and SARS-CoV-2 variants. Assay used: immunoSEQ multiplex PCR; TCRdb lists only in-frame clones, some missing. The sample lists approximately 410,000 clones, 70% to 90% occurring once. Treatment given: approximately 18 received Ad26.COV2.S at low or high dose, single or two shots; five or six received placebo; per-sample allocation not given. On day 63 after the first injection, vaccine and placebo recipients gave samples. This sample comprised peripheral blood, obtained in a trial of Ad26.COV2.S vaccine versus placebo. The receptors derive from a person between 18 and 65 years old who received the Ad26.COV2.S COVID-19 vaccine or a placebo.

The rearrangement links TRBV5-6 to TRBJ2-7; 9 bases fit TRBD1. The germline V gene encodes CDR1 SGHDT and CDR2 YYEEEE. The CDR3 loop spans 17 amino acids. Trimming at V came to 4 bases and at J to 2 bases, leaving 13 bases not matched to a gene. The CDR3 bases are TGTGCCAGCAGCGCCCCATACCGGGACAGGGATCCCTACGAGCAGTACTTC. It codes for CASSAPYRDRDPYEQYF.

This clone has a single count. This chain uses TRBV12-3 or TRBV12-4 with TRBJ2-3; TRBD2 is a possible D gene (5 bases). The ends were cut back, 7 bases at V and 4 bases at J, with 6 bases in the middle. This CDR3 comprises 11 residues. The CDR3 region is CASTEADTQYF. CDR3 DNA: TGTGCCAGCACGGAGGCAGATACGCAGTATTTT.

The chain combines TRBV19 with TRBJ2-4; tentatively, D is TRBD1 or TRBD2 (6 bases each). The germline gives CDR1 LNHDA, CDR2 SQIVND (reference sequence). Trimming removed 2 bases from V and 7 bases from J, with 12 bases in between. CDR3 size: 14 residues. In nucleotides, the CDR3 is TGTGCCAGTAGTATAAGGGGGGACGGTAACATTCAGTACTTC. This translates into CASSIRGDGNIQYF.

The rearrangement links TRBV4-3 to TRBJ2-7; TRBD2 matches 7 bases. The CDR3 is made up of 16 amino acids. The V gene end was trimmed by 0 bases and the J gene end by 0 bases; junction bases not matched to a gene: 5. The germline gives CDR1 LGHNA, CDR2 YSLEER. For the CDR3, the DNA is TGCGCCAGCAGCCAAGAACTCGGGGACTACTCCTACGAGCAGTACTTC. Its translation is CASSQELGDYSYEQYF.

The chain uses TRBV30 and TRBJ1-6; TRBD1 might be the D (6 bases). Trimming removed 2 bases from V and 7 bases from J, with 15 bases in between. Germline CDR1 GTSNPN, CDR2 SVGIG (reference sequence). CDR3 length: 15 amino acids. CDR3 sequence reads: CAWSQRGGANSPLHF. CDR3 nucleotide sequence: TGTGCCTGGAGTCAGCGGGGGGGGGCAAATTCACCCCTCCACTTT. The full variable domain, with the rest looked up from reference TRBV30 and TRBJ1-6, is SQTIHQWPATLVQPVGSPLSLECTVEGTSNPNLYWYRQAAGRGLQLLFYSVGIGQISSEVPQNLSASRPQDRQFILSSKKLLLSDSGFYLCAWSQRGGANSPLHFGNGTRLTVT.

This sequence joins TRBV7-8 and TRBJ1-5; no definite D call. V gave up 5 bases and J gave up 6 bases, with 8 bases separating them. This CDR3 is 12 amino acids long. CDR1 is SGHVS, CDR2 FQNEAQ, per germline. CDR3 region: CASSHKGQPQHF. The CDR3 DNA reads TGTGCCAGCAGCCATAAGGGTCAGCCCCAGCATTTT.

The chain is built from TRBV28 and TRBJ1-5; D is ambiguous. The CDR3 has 18 amino acids. In germline, CDR1 is MDHEN, CDR2 SYDVKM. Trimming stripped 6 bases from V and 3 bases from J, with 24 bases between. CDR3 amino acids: CASSPIGTAVGDNQPQHF. The CDR3 DNA follows: TGTGCCAGCAGCCCTATAGGCACGGCGGTTGGGGACAATCAGCCCCAGCATTTT.

The chain is built from TRBV28 and TRBJ2-7; the D gene is possibly TRBD2 (7 bases). Trimming cost V 2 bases and J 3 bases, with 11 bases left between them. Germline V gene data show CDR1 as MDHEN and CDR2 as SYDVKM. This CDR3 is built from 14 residues. CDR3 residues: CASSLGGAGYEQYF. In DNA, the CDR3 is TGTGCCAGCAGTTTAGGGGGGGCTGGCTACGAGCAGTACTTC.

This clone was observed once. V usage is TRBV3-1 (or the pseudogene TRBV3-2) and J usage is TRBJ2-5; 14 bases match TRBD2. This CDR3 has 17 residues. V shed 4 bases, J shed 1 base, and the junction held 5 bases outside the gene matches. CDR1 is LGHDT, CDR2 YNNKEL, per germline (reference sequence). CDR3: CASSLLGLAGAQETQYF. For the CDR3, the DNA is TGTGCCAGCAGCCTCCTGGGACTAGCGGGGGCCCAAGAGACCCAGTACTTC.

CDR3 nucleotides: TGTGCCGGATTCGGGGCTAGGTGCCATGAGCAGTTCTTC. It yields the protein CAGFGARCHEQFF. The chain has TRBV27 and TRBJ2-1, with D possibly being TRBD1 or TRBD2 (5 bases each). The CDR3 extends over 13 amino acids. Germline V gene lookup returns CDR1 MNHEY and CDR2 SMNVEV (reference sequence). Trimming cost V 11 bases and J 8 bases, with 19 bases left between them.

This clone was observed a few times. The V gene is TRBV7-3, the J gene TRBJ1-1; 10 positions agree with TRBD1. CDR3 size: 15 residues. Trimming took 5 bases from V and 1 from J; bases not matched to a gene: 4. Germline CDR1 is SGHTA and CDR2 is FQGTGA. In DNA form, the CDR3 reads TGTGCCAGCAGCCCGACAGGGGGCGAGAACACTGAAGCTTTCTTT. Its protein product is CASSPTGGENTEAFF.

The chain couples TRBV28 to TRBJ1-1; maybe TRBD1 (5 bases). The CDR3 covers 13 residues. CDR1 MDHEN and CDR2 SYDVKM come from the germline V gene. V dropped 6 bases and J dropped 7 bases, with 15 bases sitting between them. The CDR3: CASSSQGFLEAFF. The CDR3, as DNA: TGTGCCAGCAGCTCCCAGGGATTTCTTGAAGCTTTCTTT.

The chain joins TRBV19 to TRBJ2-2; 7 nucleotides line up with TRBD1. CDR3 length equals 15 residues. The V and J ends lost 9 bases and 7 bases, in that order; junction bases with no gene match: 14. Per germline, CDR1 LNHDA and CDR2 SQIVND (reference sequence). CDR3 residues: CASEISRGRVGELFF. As DNA, the CDR3 is TGTGCCAGCGAAATCAGTAGGGGGCGGGTCGGGGAGCTGTTTTTT.

V usage is TRBV7-2 and J usage is TRBJ1-5; D is possibly TRBD1 (6 bases). V lost 1 base and J 6 bases, leaving 7 bases between the germline ends. This CDR3 is 13 amino acids long. Germline V CDR1 and CDR2: SGHTA, FQGNSA. The CDR3 sequence: CASSLEGVQPQHF. The DNA for the CDR3 is TGTGCCAGCAGCTTAGAGGGGGTTCAGCCCCAGCATTTT.

As concerns this clone: Germline and junction disagree at one end, which may indicate a read error. The chain links TRBV7-7 to TRBJ2-5, with 7 bases identical to TRBD2. CDR1 and CDR2 from the germline V gene are SSHAT and FNYEAQ (reference sequence). The CDR3 loop spans 15 amino acids. CDR3 loop: CASSIGGTNQETQYF. CDR3 nucleotides: TGTGCTAGCAGCATCGGCGGGACTAACCAAGAGACCCAGTACTTC.

The V gene is TRBV5-1, the J gene TRBJ1-5; no definite D call. The V gene's germline CDR1 is SGHRS and CDR2 YFSETQ. The CDR3 length is 13 residues. V was shortened by 1 base and J by 4 bases, with 6 bases between the two germline ends. The CDR3 DNA sequence: TGCGCCAGCAGCTTGACTTCGAATCAGCCCCAGCATTTT. Its protein product is CASSLTSNQPQHF. The whole variable domain, remainder taken from reference TRBV5-1 and TRBJ1-5, is KAGVTQTPRYLIKTRGQQVTLSCSPISGHRSVSWYQQTPGQGLQFLFEYFSETQRNKGNFPGRFSGRQFSNSRSEMNVSTLELGDSALYLCASSLTSNQPQHFGDGTRLSIL.

The chain recombines TRBV7-9 with TRBJ2-5; D gene uncertain. V was shortened by 8 bases and J by 5 bases, with 18 bases between the two germline ends. The CDR3 totals 14 residues. Germline assignment: CDR1 SEHNR and CDR2 FQNEAQ (reference sequence). CDR3 in DNA: TGTGCCAGCCGGTTCTCTCTTAACGGGGAGACCCAGTACTTC. It is translated as CASRFSLNGETQYF.

For this clone: This CDR3 is also generated by other DNA sequences in the sample. The rearrangement uses TRBV11-2 and TRBJ1-6; D is uncertain. V gave up 1 base and J gave up 4 bases, with 8 bases separating them. CDR1 and CDR2 (germline): SGHAT, FQNNGV. The CDR3 runs to 15 residues. The CDR3 DNA reads TGTGCCAGCAGCTTAGCTGAGCAGTATAATTCACCCCTCCACTTT. Protein: CASSLAEQYNSPLHF.

CDR3 bases: TGTGCCAGCAGTTACCGAGCGGGGGGGCCCTTCGATGAGCAGTTCTTC. It codes for CASSYRAGGPFDEQFF. The rearrangement links TRBV6-5 to TRBJ2-1; 10 bases fit TRBD2. Trimming at V came to 2 bases and at J to 8 bases, leaving 9 bases not matched to a gene. Germline V gene lookup returns CDR1 MNHEY and CDR2 SVGAGI. This CDR3 comprises 16 residues.

V usage is TRBV19 and J usage is TRBJ2-1; D is perhaps TRBD2 (6 bases). There are 12 residues in the CDR3. Looked up from germline, CDR1 is LNHDA and CDR2 is SQIVND (reference sequence). The germline V and J ends were trimmed by 5 bases and 4 bases, with 6 bases remaining between them. This CDR3 is CASSRGYNEQFF. CDR3 DNA: TGTGCCAGTAGTCGGGGGTACAATGAGCAGTTCTTC.

V and J are TRBV10-2 and TRBJ2-2; D may be TRBD1 or TRBD2 (5 bases each). V lost 5 bases and J 0 bases, leaving 13 bases between the germline ends. Per germline, CDR1 WSHSY and CDR2 SAAADI. The CDR3 has 16 amino acids. The CDR3, as DNA: TGCGCCAGCAGTTTGACGGGGCTCGCGAACACCGGGGAGCTGTTTTTT. Amino acids: CASSLTGLANTGELFF.

CDR3 protein: CASSSGLAGGSYNEQFF. The CDR3 DNA reads as TGTGCCAGCAGCTCGGGACTAGCGGGGGGCTCCTACAATGAGCAGTTCTTC. This chain joins TRBV7-3 and TRBJ2-1; TRBD2 matches 15 bases. The length of the CDR3 is 17 residues. V was clipped by 4 bases and J by 0 bases; unmatched bases: 1. Germline V CDR1 and CDR2: SGHTA, FQGTGA.

The genes are TRBV10-2 and TRBJ1-6, with TRBD1 as a possible D gene (5 bases). Trimming removed 2 bases at V and 8 bases at J, with 13 bases between. The V gene's germline CDR1 is WSHSY and CDR2 SAAADI. The CDR3 spans 15 residues. This CDR3 reads CASSELGAGDSPLHF. CDR3 in DNA: TGCGCCAGCAGTGAGCTTGGGGCCGGTGATTCACCCCTCCACTTT.

V is TRBV5-1 and J is TRBJ2-3, with 8 bases lining up with TRBD2. J was trimmed by 4 bases and V by 4 bases; bases with no gene match: 11. This CDR3 has 16 amino acids. Germline assignment: CDR1 SGHRS and CDR2 YFSETQ. The CDR3 nucleotides are TGCGCCAGCAGCACCCCATGGCGGGGGGAGGCAGATACGCAGTATTTT. Protein sequence: CASSTPWRGEADTQYF.

This clone showed up just a few times. The chain joins TRBV18 to TRBJ2-3, with a possible D match to TRBD2 (7 bases). V gave up 3 bases and J gave up 0 bases, with 16 bases separating them. The CDR3 runs 17 residues. CDR1 KGHSH and CDR2 LQKENI come from the germline V gene. CDR3 sequence: CASSPRTGGLSTDTQYF. In DNA form, the CDR3 reads TGTGCCAGCTCACCCAGGACGGGGGGCCTTAGCACAGATACGCAGTATTTT.

The V call is TRBV21-1, the J call TRBJ1-2. TRBV21-1 is given as a pseudogene. CDR3 length: 12 amino acids. CDR3 sequence reads: CASSKGRDGYTF. In DNA, the CDR3 is TGTGCCAGCAGCAAAGGCCGCGATGGCTACACCTTC.

The CDR3 protein is CASSIADYSNQPQHF. In nucleotides, the CDR3 is TGTGCCAGTAGTATAGCAGATTATAGCAATCAGCCCCAGCATTTT. This chain joins TRBV19 and TRBJ1-5; D is unclear. V was shortened by 1 base and J by 0 bases, with 7 bases between the two germline ends. The CDR3 spans 15 residues. Per germline, CDR1 LNHDA and CDR2 SQIVND (reference sequence).

The chain joins TRBV5-5 to TRBJ1-5; no clear D. There are 14 residues in the CDR3. From germline, CDR1 is SGHKS and CDR2 YYEKEE (reference sequence). V was shortened by 5 bases and J by 2 bases, with 11 bases between the two germline ends. The CDR3 DNA follows: TGTGCCAGCAGTCCGTATGGGGGCAATCAGCCCCAGCATTTT. It encodes CASSPYGGNQPQHF.

V is TRBV11-1 and J is TRBJ2-5, with TRBD2 identical over 8 bases. Germline V gives CDR1 SGHAT, CDR2 FQDESV (reference sequence). This CDR3 comprises 15 residues. The junction had 7 bases not matched to a gene; V was cut back by 2 bases and J by 5 bases. The CDR3 protein is CASSLFGTSSETQYF. The CDR3 DNA follows: TGTGCCAGCAGCTTATTTGGGACTAGTAGCGAGACCCAGTACTTC.

This clone was detected only once. The chain combines TRBV27 with TRBJ2-1; D might be TRBD2 (6 bases). V dropped 5 bases and J dropped 4 bases, with 18 bases sitting between them. The germline V gene encodes CDR1 MNHEY and CDR2 SMNVEV (reference sequence). The CDR3 runs 16 residues. CDR3 in amino acids: CASSARLAYLYNEQFF. The CDR3 coding sequence is TGTGCCAGCAGTGCCCGCCTAGCGTATCTTTACAATGAGCAGTTCTTC.

The gene calls are TRBV4-1 and TRBJ1-1; possibly TRBD1 for D (5 bases). Germline V lookup: CDR1 MGHRA, CDR2 YSYEKL. There are 15 residues in the CDR3. The V gene lost 3 bases and the J gene lost 4 bases, with 15 bases spanning the gap. The CDR3 DNA is TGCGCCAGCAGCCACTCGCGGGGGGTAGGCACTGAAGCTTTCTTT. Protein product: CASSHSRGVGTEAFF.

This clone was recorded only once. The chain is built from TRBV6-6 and TRBJ1-1, with TRBD1 as a possible D gene (6 bases). CDR3 length: 14 amino acids. The germline gives CDR1 MNHNY, CDR2 SVGAGI (reference sequence). Trimming cost V 2 bases and J 9 bases, with 16 bases left between them. As DNA, the CDR3 is TGTGCCAGCAGTTACACAGGGCCCGCGACTCAAGCTTTCTTT. Translated, it gives CASSYTGPATQAFF.